The 10 T cell receptor beta chains listed next were all sequenced from one sample in a study of control samples from healthy donors and cancer patients (dated by TCRdb to 2020 to 2021). The library was built by means of the immunoSEQ multiplex PCR assay. Drawn from immuneACCESS, this table holds only the in-frame rearrangements with V and J called that TCRdb kept. Clones are partly lost; checked studies trace under half to an unresolved V gene and leave the rest unexplained. The sample contains approximately 3,500 clones, approximately 80% of them found a single time. The ten largest clones add up to roughly 8.6% of the sample. Material: formalin-fixed, paraffin-embedded tissue. Every receptor here comes from a female donor with melanoma.

Worth noting for this clone: This clone may be a read error of a much larger clone one base away. This sample also contains other DNA sequences that code for the same CDR3. The chain couples TRBV7-9 to TRBJ1-2; D is uncertain. V gave up 5 bases and J gave up 6 bases, with 10 bases separating them. The CDR3 has 12 amino acids. CDR1 is SEHNR and CDR2 is FQNEAQ in the germline V gene (reference sequence). CDR3 in amino acids: CASSLPGDGYTF. The CDR3 nucleotides read TGTGCCAGCAGCCTCCCGGGAGATGGCTACACCTTC.

The chain is built from TRBV3-1 (or the pseudogene TRBV3-2) and TRBJ1-1, with D perhaps matching TRBD1 (5 bases). Trimming took 3 bases from V and 6 from J, leaving 8 bases between them. Looked up from germline, CDR1 is LGHDT and CDR2 is YNNKEL (reference sequence). The length of the CDR3 is 12 residues. The CDR3: CASSHQGSEAFF. For the CDR3, the DNA is TGTGCCAGCAGCCACCAGGGTTCTGAAGCTTTCTTT.

The gene calls are TRBV29-1 and TRBJ2-1; 11 positions agree with TRBD2. V gave up 6 bases and J gave up 5 bases; unmatched junction bases: 6. CDR1 and CDR2 (germline): SQVTM, ANQGSEA. CDR3 length: 14 amino acids. CDR3 amino acids: CSVATSGSDNEQFF. In DNA form, the CDR3 reads TGCAGCGTCGCTACTAGCGGGAGTGACAATGAGCAGTTCTTC.

V and J are TRBV4-1 and TRBJ2-5, with a possible D match to TRBD2 (6 bases). The CDR3 covers 15 residues. The V gene lost 2 bases and the J gene lost 5 bases, with 15 bases spanning the gap. Germline V lookup: CDR1 MGHRA, CDR2 YSYEKL. Written as DNA, the CDR3 is TGCGCCAGCAGCCAACTCCTGGCGGGATGGGAGACCCAGTACTTC. Translated, it gives CASSQLLAGWETQYF.

This chain uses TRBV7-2 with TRBJ2-7; perhaps TRBD2 as D (6 bases). Trimming took off 3 bases at V and 7 bases at J, with 16 bases between the two ends. Germline CDR1 is SGHTA and CDR2 is FQGNSA. This CDR3 is 14 amino acids long. The CDR3 loop reads CASSLFGGLGEQYF. The CDR3 coding sequence is TGTGCCAGCAGCTTGTTCGGGGGTTTGGGGGAGCAGTACTTC.

This clone showed up just a few times. The chain is built from TRBV10-1 and TRBJ1-3; 9 bases match TRBD1. V gave up 10 bases and J gave up 3 bases; unmatched junction bases: 7. Germline CDR1 and CDR2: WNHNN and SYGVQD (reference sequence). The CDR3 extends over 14 amino acids. The CDR3 coding sequence is TGCGCCACCTACAGGGGGCGTTATGGAAACACCATATATTTT. Translated: CATYRGRYGNTIYF.

This chain links TRBV9 with TRBJ2-7; possibly TRBD2 for D (6 bases). Trimming cost V 0 bases and J 3 bases, with 13 bases left between them. Germline CDR1 reads SGDLS; CDR2 reads YYNGEE. The CDR3 totals 15 residues. The CDR3 nucleotides are TGTGCCAGCAGCGTAGCTGTCGGTAGCGGCTACGAGCAGTACTTC. Encoded protein: CASSVAVGSGYEQYF.

This chain uses TRBV4-3 with TRBJ1-2; possibly TRBD1 for D (5 bases). This CDR3 region has 13 residues. Trimming took off 1 base at V and 8 bases at J, with 11 bases between the two ends. CDR1 LGHNA and CDR2 YSLEER come from the germline V gene. This CDR3 reads CASSQVRGSGYTF. As DNA, the CDR3 is TGCGCCAGCAGCCAAGTTCGGGGGAGCGGCTACACCTTC.

The CDR3 DNA reads as TGTGCCAGCAGTTCCCCGCGGGGACCAGCCCCAGATACGCAGTATTTT. Protein product: CASSSPRGPAPDTQYF. The rearrangement links TRBV6-6 to TRBJ2-3, with D possibly TRBD2 on 6 matching bases. Germline CDR1 reads MNHNY; CDR2 reads SVGAGI (reference sequence). V gave up 4 bases and J gave up 4 bases, with 18 bases separating them. The length of the CDR3 is 16 residues.

J is TRBJ2-3 and V is TRBV2, with 7 bases aligning to TRBD1. CDR1 SNHLY and CDR2 FYNNEI come from the germline V gene. The length of the CDR3 is 15 residues. With 7 bases clipped from V and 1 base from J, the junction kept 8 bases outside the gene matches. CDR3 sequence reads: CASNIDRERTDTQYF. Here the CDR3 DNA reads TGTGCCAGCAACATCGACAGGGAGCGCACAGATACGCAGTATTTT.